This entry is about one T cell receptor beta chain. This entry comes from a study of T cell changes during pregnancy in multiple sclerosis. Using immunoSEQ multiplex PCR, the repertoire was profiled, and TCRdb retains in-frame clones only, with some absent. The profile shows 80,000 to 100,000 clones, 91% of them singletons. The CDR3 has 17 amino acids. V lost 0 bases and J 0 bases, leaving 12 bases between the germline ends. Per the germline V gene, CDR1 is KGHSH and CDR2 is LQKENI. The sequence came from a female donor in good health, enrolled as a control in a pregnancy study. This specimen was peripheral blood, taken after pregnancy. The chain employs TRBV18 and TRBJ1-5; D gene uncertain. CDR3 region: CASSPPGWEGSNQPQHF. CDR3 nucleotide sequence: TGTGCCAGCTCACCACCCGGGTGGGAGGGTAGCAATCAGCCCCAGCATTTT.